These T cell receptor beta chains were read from a single sample in a study of early T cells in non-severe SARS-CoV-2 infection. One entry per CDR3 protein, called by TCRdb with MiXCR from the 5' RACE reads. Of more than 85,000 distinct CDR3 sequences listed, approximately 17% are singletons. Sequenced input: whole blood. These receptors were taken from an adult who was a healthcare worker with PCR-confirmed SARS-CoV-2 infection or an uninfected control (not recorded which). The CDR3 runs from the conserved cysteine through the conserved F or W. The D gene is left open where the match is weak. The size field is filled for only some rows; it gives once, few, many or a size class.

clone_size	v_call	d_call	j_call	cdr3_nt	cdr3_aa
few	TRBV15	TRBD1	TRBJ2-1	TGTGCCACCAGCACTTACTATTACGGGACAGGGGGCAATGAGCAGTTCTTC	CATSTYYYGTGGNEQFF
few	TRBV7-2	NA	TRBJ2-1	TGTGCCAGCACCTCCGGGGGCAAACGGAATGAGCAGTTCTTC	CASTSGGKRNEQFF
few	TRBV29-1	NA	TRBJ2-5	TGCAGCGTTGACGGTTGGTACCAAGAGACCCAGTACTTC	CSVDGWYQETQYF
NA	TRBV12-3/TRBV12-4	TRBD1	TRBJ1-5	TGTGCCAGCAGCCCAACAGGGGGCAAACAGCCCCAGCATTTT	CASSPTGGKQPQHF
few	TRBV29-1	NA	TRBJ1-1	TGCAGCGTTCGCCGAATGAACACTGAAGCTTTCTTT	CSVRRMNTEAFF
few	TRBV20-1	NA	TRBJ1-5	TGCAGTGCTACCCGGGGTAGCAATCAGCCCCAGCATTTT	CSATRGSNQPQHF
NA	TRBV20-1	NA	TRBJ2-3	TGCAGTGCTAGAGTTCCAGGAGCCTTCACAGATACGCAGTATTTT	CSARVPGAFTDTQYF
many	TRBV4-3	NA	TRBJ2-1	TGCGCCAGCAGCCAAGATCAGCGGGTTGGGAATGAGCAGTTCTTC	CASSQDQRVGNEQFF
NA	TRBV7-2	TRBD1	TRBJ1-4	TGTGCCAGCAGCCATAACAGGGGGCGAGAAAAACTGTTTTTT	CASSHNRGREKLFF
NA	TRBV7-2	NA	TRBJ1-6	TGTGCCAGCAGCTTTGGGCGCTCACCCCTCCACTTT	CASSFGRSPLHF
few	TRBV7-2	TRBD1	TRBJ2-7	TGTGCCAGCAGCTTCCAGGGGGGGACAGGGCAAGAGCAGTACTTC	CASSFQGGTGQEQYF
few	TRBV27	NA	TRBJ2-5	TGTGCCAGCAGTCTCGACAGATCCCAAGAGACCCAGTACTTC	CASSLDRSQETQYF
few	TRBV19	NA	TRBJ2-7	TGTGCCAGTAGTCCCACGACGTCGTTGCGGCAGTACTTC	CASSPTTSLRQYF
NA	TRBV7-9	NA	TRBJ2-3	TGTGCCCCCGAGGCGACCCTCACACATACGCAGTATTTT	CAPEATLTHTQYF
many	TRBV29-1	NA	TRBJ1-2	TGCAGCGTTGAAGGGGTTGAGGGCTACACCTTC	CSVEGVEGYTF
NA	TRBV30	NA	TRBJ1-2	TGTGCCTGCAGGAGTGGGACAAACGCCCTTCCCTTC	CACRSGTNALPF
NA	TRBV28	NA	TRBJ2-7	TGTGCCAGCAGTTTTAGCCTAGCTACCTACGAGCAGTACTTC	CASSFSLATYEQYF
many	TRBV20-1	NA	TRBJ1-5	TGCAGTGCTAGAGATCTAAGGGGTAGGGGCAATCAGCCCCAGCATTTT	CSARDLRGRGNQPQHF
few	TRBV3-1	TRBD2	TRBJ2-3	TGTGCCAGCAGCCAAGAGCCAGCGGGAAGGACCGCGAGGGATACGCAGTATTTT	CASSQEPAGRTARDTQYF
few	TRBV28	TRBD2	TRBJ2-7	TGTGCCAGCAGTCCCGGGACTAGCGGGAGTCTAAACGAGCAGTACTTC	CASSPGTSGSLNEQYF
few	TRBV20-1	TRBD1	TRBJ1-1	TGCAGTGCTAGGGGACAGTTGAACACTGAAGCTTTCTTT	CSARGQLNTEAFF
many	TRBV6-5	NA	TRBJ1-2	TGTGCCAGCAGGCGAGGGACGGACTATGGCTACACCTTC	CASRRGTDYGYTF
many	TRBV28	NA	TRBJ2-5	TGTGCCAGCAGCCGGGGGCAGATAGCGGCTCAAGAGACCCAGTACTTC	CASSRGQIAAQETQYF
NA	TRBV25-1	NA	TRBJ2-7	TGTGCCAGCAGTGCGGGAGTATTAGACGAGCAGTACTTC	CASSAGVLDEQYF
NA	TRBV7-9	NA	TRBJ1-2	TGTGCCAGCAGCCCCTTTGACAGGCGCACTGACTATGGCTACACCTTC	CASSPFDRRTDYGYTF
NA	TRBV19	TRBD1	TRBJ2-7	TGTGCCAGTAGCCCAGGGGGCTCCTACGAGCAGTACTTC	CASSPGGSYEQYF
NA	TRBV7-6	NA	TRBJ2-7	TGTGCCAGCACCCCCGGAGATGCCTACGAGCAGTACTTC	CASTPGDAYEQYF